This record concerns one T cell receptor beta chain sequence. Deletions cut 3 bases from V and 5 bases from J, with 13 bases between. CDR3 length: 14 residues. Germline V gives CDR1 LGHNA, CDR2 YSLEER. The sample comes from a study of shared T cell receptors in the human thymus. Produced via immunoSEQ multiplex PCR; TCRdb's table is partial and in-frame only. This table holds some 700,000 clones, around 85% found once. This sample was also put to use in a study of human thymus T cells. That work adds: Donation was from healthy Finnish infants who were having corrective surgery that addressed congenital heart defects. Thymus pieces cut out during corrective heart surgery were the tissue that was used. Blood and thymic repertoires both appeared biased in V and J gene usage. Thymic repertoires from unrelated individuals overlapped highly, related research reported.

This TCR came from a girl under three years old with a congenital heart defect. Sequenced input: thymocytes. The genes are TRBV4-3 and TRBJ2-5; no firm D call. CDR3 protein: CASSQLPREETQYF. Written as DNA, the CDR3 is TGCGCCAGCAGCCAGCTACCCCGAGAGGAGACCCAGTACTTC.